This TCR beta chain was obtained from a study of blood T cells in healthy people across ages. As regards this clonotype: Antigen specificity is unknown.

A second PCR of about 6 to 11 cycles used a sample-barcoded 5' primer and a J-beta primer mix. TCRdb recomputed calls from the 5' RACE reads with MiXCR, one row per CDR3 protein. Found here are about 630,000 distinct CDR3 sequences, around a fifth of them singletons; the top ten hold around 3.4%. Germline-derived CDR1 and CDR2 are SGHAT and FQNNGV. V lost 3 bases and J 5 bases, leaving 7 bases between the germline ends. This CDR3 is 12 amino acids long. Study observations and caveats: Not knowing donor CMV status may have confounded expanded clonotype changes.

The chain carries TRBV11-2 and TRBJ2-5, with D hard to call. The origin of this receptor is a man aged 65 to 85 in good health. Sequenced: blood. The CDR3 loop reads CASSFRSETQYF. The DNA for the CDR3 is TGTGCCAGCAGCTTCAGAAGCGAGACCCAGTACTTC.